These 5 T cell receptor beta chains share one sample of origin, sequenced in a study of T cells in Graves' hyperthyroidism and ophthalmopathy. What was amplified from RNA transcripts were TCR beta CDR3 regions. First-round RT-PCR of the TCR CDR3 relied on the HTBI primer set. TCRdb independently ran MiXCR on the multiplex PCR reads; one entry per CDR3 protein. The data contain 500,000 to 800,000 distinct CDR3 sequences, about 14% of them seen just once; the ten biggest clones take up around 12%. The sample comprised blood. The receptors derive from a woman between 45 and 60 years old with Graves' ophthalmopathy.

With respect to this clonotype: A much larger clone sits a single nucleotide away, making a read error possible. This chain connects TRBV27 to TRBJ2-7, with TRBD2 matching over 8 bases. V trimming: 4 bases; J trimming: 3 bases; junction bases outside the gene matches: 11. The CDR3 loop spans 16 amino acids. The V gene's germline CDR1 is MNHEY and CDR2 SMNVEV (reference sequence). The CDR3 region has the DNA TGTGCCAGCAGTTCACCCACTAGCGGCAAGATCTACGAGCAGTACTTC. It encodes CASSSPTSGKIYEQYF.

This clonotype occurred a few times. The chain couples TRBV19 to TRBJ1-5; TRBD1 is a possible D gene (5 bases). The CDR3 sequence is 17 residues long. Trimming took off 10 bases at V and 0 bases at J, with 22 bases between the two ends. Germline CDR1 reads LNHDA; CDR2 reads SQIVND (reference sequence). For the CDR3, the DNA is TGTGCCACTACAGCCGACCCCAGGGACTATAGCAATCAGCCCCAGCATTTT. This sequence encodes CATTADPRDYSNQPQHF.

V is TRBV19 and J is TRBJ2-2; 8 bases fit TRBD1. There are 15 residues in the CDR3. Germline loops: CDR1 LNHDA, CDR2 SQIVND (reference sequence). The V gene end was trimmed by 5 bases and the J gene end by 1 base; junction bases not matched to a gene: 3. CDR3 in amino acids: CASSQGQVNTGELFF. The DNA of the CDR3 is TGTGCCAGTAGTCAGGGACAGGTGAACACCGGGGAGCTGTTTTTT.

This clonotype was recorded a few times. The chain couples TRBV28 to TRBJ2-2, with D possibly called TRBD1 or TRBD2 (5 bases each). V was pared by 2 bases and J by 13 bases, with 14 bases between. The CDR3 contains 13 residues. Germline V gene data show CDR1 as MDHEN and CDR2 as SYDVKM. CDR3: CASSLGDVFGLFF. CDR3 nucleotides: TGTGCCAGCAGTTTAGGGGACGTCTTTGGGCTGTTTTTT.

This clonotype appeared many times. V and J are TRBV6-1 and TRBJ2-5, with TRBD2 matching over 11 bases. The junction had 1 base not matched to a gene; V was cut back by 1 base and J by 3 bases. Germline loops: CDR1 MNHNS, CDR2 SASEGT. The CDR3 consists of 15 residues. DNA for the CDR3: TGTGCCAGCAGTGAAGGACTAGCGGGAAAAGAGACCCAGTACTTC. This encodes CASSEGLAGKETQYF.